This is a list of T cell receptor beta chains from one sample in a study of blood T cells in healthy people across ages. A single record per CDR3 protein comes from TCRdb applying MiXCR to the 5' RACE reads. Of about 800,000 distinct CDR3 sequences in the sample, about half were seen once. Sequenced: blood. The origin of the receptors is a man at least 80 years old in good health. Both conserved end residues are part of each CDR3. Each record gives: clone size, J gene, D gene, V gene, CDR3 protein, CDR3 DNA. A D gene is named only where the DNA matches it firmly. Clone sizes are given selectively: once, few, many, or a class where the clone is expanded.

-	TRBJ2-3	TRBD1	TRBV12-3/TRBV12-4	CASSARQGADAQYF	TGTGCCAGCAGTGCCCGACAGGGGGCAGATGCGCAGTATTTT
many	TRBJ2-5	TRBD1	TRBV7-2	CASSPTGKGETQYF	TGTGCCAGCAGCCCGACAGGGAAAGGAGAGACCCAGTACTTC
few	TRBJ2-5	-	TRBV5-1	CASSLDRGPSETQYF	TGCGCCAGCAGCTTGGACAGAGGCCCGTCAGAGACCCAGTACTTC
-	TRBJ1-1	TRBD1	TRBV29-1	CSASTTGWANTEAFF	TGCAGCGCCAGCACGACAGGGTGGGCGAACACTGAAGCTTTCTTT
few	TRBJ2-7	TRBD1	TRBV29-1	CSVNRDRGFNEQYF	TGCAGCGTCAACCGGGACAGGGGTTTCAACGAGCAGTACTTC
-	TRBJ1-2	-	TRBV25-1	CASSKGGSHGYTF	TGTGCCAGCAGCAAGGGGGGAAGCCATGGCTACACCTTC
many	TRBJ2-4	-	TRBV28	CASSFGLNIQYF	TGTGCCAGCAGTTTCGGATTAAACATTCAGTACTTC
-	TRBJ2-1	TRBD1	TRBV24-1	CATSDTNRGGEQFF	TGTGCCACCAGTGACACGAACAGGGGCGGGGAGCAGTTCTTC
-	TRBJ1-5	TRBD1	TRBV5-1	CASSPRQGIQPQHF	TGCGCCAGCAGCCCAAGACAGGGGATACAGCCCCAGCATTTT
few	TRBJ1-4	-	TRBV20-1	CSASDAATNEKLFF	TGCAGTGCTAGTGATGCCGCAACTAATGAAAAACTGTTTTTT
once	TRBJ2-3	-	TRBV7-9	CASSLMRGQQGNTDTQYF	TGTGCCAGCAGCTTAATGCGCGGTCAACAGGGCAACACAGATACGCAGTATTTT
-	TRBJ2-3	-	TRBV5-1	CASSPSTGDTQYF	TGCGCCAGCAGCCCGTCGACGGGAGATACGCAGTATTTT
few	TRBJ1-2	TRBD1	TRBV27	CASRRQGGYGYTF	TGTGCCAGCAGGCGACAGGGCGGCTATGGCTACACCTTC
few	TRBJ2-7	TRBD1	TRBV4-1	CASSQGAGAYEQYF	TGTGCCAGCAGCCAGGGGGCAGGAGCCTACGAGCAGTACTTC
once	TRBJ2-1	-	TRBV7-2	CVSSPQEQGGANEQFF	TGTGTCAGCAGCCCCCAGGAACAGGGTGGGGCCAATGAGCAGTTCTTC
-	TRBJ1-2	-	TRBV29-1	CSVVDGFYGYTF	TGCAGCGTCGTCGACGGATTCTATGGCTACACCTTC
few	TRBJ2-1	TRBD2	TRBV19	CASDSGGAYNEQFF	TGTGCCAGCGATAGCGGGGGGGCCTACAATGAGCAGTTCTTC
few	TRBJ2-2	-	TRBV18	CASSPPLTGELFF	TGTGCCAGCTCACCACCGCTTACCGGGGAGCTGTTTTTT
-	TRBJ1-5	-	TRBV6-2/TRBV6-3	CASSYEGSLQPQHF	TGTGCCAGCAGTTACGAAGGCTCTCTGCAGCCCCAGCATTTT
few	TRBJ1-2	TRBD1	TRBV3-1	CASSPGQGAYGYTF	TGTGCCAGCAGCCCCGGACAGGGGGCCTATGGCTACACCTTC
-	TRBJ2-1	-	TRBV15	CATRDVNEQFF	TGTGCCACCAGGGACGTAAATGAGCAGTTCTTC
many	TRBJ2-1	-	TRBV27	CASGRPPYNEQFF	TGTGCCAGCGGGCGCCCCCCCTACAATGAGCAGTTCTTC
-	TRBJ1-5	-	TRBV20-1	CSAPVRAGSNQPQHF	TGCAGTGCCCCGGTTCGGGCAGGGAGCAATCAGCCCCAGCATTTT
few	TRBJ2-7	-	TRBV29-1	CSVKLRRDYEQYF	TGCAGCGTTAAGCTCAGGCGGGACTACGAGCAGTACTTC
once	TRBJ2-5	-	TRBV4-1	CASSQVWGRDQETQYF	TGCGCCAGCAGCCAAGTCTGGGGGCGAGACCAAGAGACCCAGTACTTC
few	TRBJ2-4	-	TRBV27	CASSFGVLAKNIQYF	TGTGCCAGCAGTTTTGGTGTACTAGCCAAAAACATTCAGTACTTC
-	TRBJ2-5	-	TRBV20-1	CSAVTPRLGASQETQYF	TGCAGTGCTGTCACTCCGAGACTGGGGGCCTCCCAAGAGACCCAGTACTTC
-	TRBJ1-4	-	TRBV27	CASSLVPSRLGFREKLFF	TGTGCCAGCAGTTTAGTTCCCTCTAGGCTGGGATTTCGAGAAAAACTGTTTTTT
-	TRBJ2-1	-	TRBV20-1	CSAWTGVMAGGDNEQFF	TGCAGTGCTTGGACAGGGGTGATGGCGGGAGGGGACAATGAGCAGTTCTTC
-	TRBJ1-3	-	TRBV7-2	CASSSPGVDGNTIYF	TGTGCCAGCAGCTCGCCAGGGGTCGATGGAAACACCATATATTTT
-	TRBJ2-1	-	TRBV12-3/TRBV12-4	CASSTPPGRGRYNEQFF	TGTGCCAGCAGCACACCCCCGGGTCGGGGGAGATACAATGAGCAGTTCTTC
-	TRBJ2-1	-	TRBV7-3	CASSPAPSSYNGQFF	TGTGCCAGCAGCCCGGCCCCGAGCTCCTACAATGGGCAGTTCTTC
few	TRBJ1-2	-	TRBV7-2	CASSFGDDYTF	TGTGCCAGCAGCTTTGGTGACGACTACACCTTC
few	TRBJ2-5	-	TRBV7-2	CASSSLLARSETQYF	TGTGCCAGCAGCTCCCTCCTCGCTCGGTCGGAGACCCAGTACTTC